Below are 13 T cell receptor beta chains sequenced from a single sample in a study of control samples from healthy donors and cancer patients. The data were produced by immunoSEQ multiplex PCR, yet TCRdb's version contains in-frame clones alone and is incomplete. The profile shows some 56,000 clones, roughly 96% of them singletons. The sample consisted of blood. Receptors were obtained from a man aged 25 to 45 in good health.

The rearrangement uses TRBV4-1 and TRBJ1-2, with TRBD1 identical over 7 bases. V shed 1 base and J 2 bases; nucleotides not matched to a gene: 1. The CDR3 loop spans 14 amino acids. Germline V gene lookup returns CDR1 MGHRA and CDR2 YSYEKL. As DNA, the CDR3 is TGCGCCAGCAGCCAAGTGACAGGGAACTATGGCTACACCTTC. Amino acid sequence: CASSQVTGNYGYTF.

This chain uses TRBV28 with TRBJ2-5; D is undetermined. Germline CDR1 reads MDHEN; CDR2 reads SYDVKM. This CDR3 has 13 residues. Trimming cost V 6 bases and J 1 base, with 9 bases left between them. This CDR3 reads CASSPEAQETQYF. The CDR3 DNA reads TGTGCCAGCAGCCCAGAAGCCCAAGAGACCCAGTACTTC.

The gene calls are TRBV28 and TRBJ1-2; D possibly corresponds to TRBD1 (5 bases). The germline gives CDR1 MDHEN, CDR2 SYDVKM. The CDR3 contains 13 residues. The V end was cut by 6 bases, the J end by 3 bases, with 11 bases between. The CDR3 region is CASRGRFDYGYTF. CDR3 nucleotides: TGTGCCAGCAGGGGGCGCTTCGACTATGGCTACACCTTC.

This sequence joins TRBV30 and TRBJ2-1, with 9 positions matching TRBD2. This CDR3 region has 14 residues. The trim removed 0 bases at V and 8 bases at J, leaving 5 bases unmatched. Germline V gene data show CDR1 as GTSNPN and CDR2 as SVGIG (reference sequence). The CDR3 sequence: CAWSVLAGGDEQFF. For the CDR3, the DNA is TGTGCCTGGAGTGTACTGGCGGGAGGGGATGAGCAGTTCTTC.

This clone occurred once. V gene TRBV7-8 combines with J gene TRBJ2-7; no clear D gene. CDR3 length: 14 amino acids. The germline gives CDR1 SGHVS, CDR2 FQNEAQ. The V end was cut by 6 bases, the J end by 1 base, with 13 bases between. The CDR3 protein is CASSLTTDSYEQYF. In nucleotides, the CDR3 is TGTGCCAGCAGTCTTACGACGGATTCCTACGAGCAGTACTTC.

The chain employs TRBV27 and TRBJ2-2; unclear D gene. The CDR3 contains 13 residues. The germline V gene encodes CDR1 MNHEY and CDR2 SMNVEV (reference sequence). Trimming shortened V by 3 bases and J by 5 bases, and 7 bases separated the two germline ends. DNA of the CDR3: TGTGCCAGCAGTTTTTCCGGAACCGGGGAGCTGTTTTTT. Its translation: CASSFSGTGELFF.

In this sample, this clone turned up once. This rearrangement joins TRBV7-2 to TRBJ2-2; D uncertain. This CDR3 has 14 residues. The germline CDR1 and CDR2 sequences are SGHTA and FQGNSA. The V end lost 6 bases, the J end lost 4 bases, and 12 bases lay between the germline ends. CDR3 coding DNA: TGTGCCAGCAGGCCAGACCTATCCACCGGGGAGCTGTTTTTT. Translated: CASRPDLSTGELFF.

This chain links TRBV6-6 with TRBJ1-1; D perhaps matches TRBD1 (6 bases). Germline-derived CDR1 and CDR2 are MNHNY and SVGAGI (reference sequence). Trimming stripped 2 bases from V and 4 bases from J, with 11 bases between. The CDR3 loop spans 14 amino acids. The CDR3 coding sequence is TGTGCCAGCAGTTACGAGGGGGTGAGCACTGAAGCTTTCTTT. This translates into CASSYEGVSTEAFF.

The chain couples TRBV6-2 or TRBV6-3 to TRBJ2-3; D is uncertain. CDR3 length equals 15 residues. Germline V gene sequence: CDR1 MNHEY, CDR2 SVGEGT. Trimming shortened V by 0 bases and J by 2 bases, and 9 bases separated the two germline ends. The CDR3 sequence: CASSYSPATTDTQYF. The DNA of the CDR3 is TGTGCCAGCAGTTACTCCCCAGCAACCACAGATACGCAGTATTTT.

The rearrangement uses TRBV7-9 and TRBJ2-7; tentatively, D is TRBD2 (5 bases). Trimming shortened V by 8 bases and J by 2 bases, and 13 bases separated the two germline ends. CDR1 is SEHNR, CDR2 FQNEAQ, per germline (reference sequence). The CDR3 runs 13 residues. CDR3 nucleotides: TGTGCCAGCGCGACTATTAGAACCTACGAGCAGTACTTC. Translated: CASATIRTYEQYF.

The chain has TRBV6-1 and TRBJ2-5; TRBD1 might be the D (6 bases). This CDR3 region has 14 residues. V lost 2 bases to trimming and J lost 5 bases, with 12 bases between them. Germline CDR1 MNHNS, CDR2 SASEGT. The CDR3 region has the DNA TGTGCCAGCAGTGAACGGGGTCAGGGGGAGACCCAGTACTTC. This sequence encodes CASSERGQGETQYF.

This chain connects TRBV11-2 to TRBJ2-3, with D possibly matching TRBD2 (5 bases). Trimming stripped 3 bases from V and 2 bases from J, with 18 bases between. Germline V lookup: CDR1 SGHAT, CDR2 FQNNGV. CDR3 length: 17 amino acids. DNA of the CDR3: TGTGCCAGCAGCTTGGCCGGGGTAAATCTGGCCACAGATACGCAGTATTTT. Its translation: CASSLAGVNLATDTQYF.

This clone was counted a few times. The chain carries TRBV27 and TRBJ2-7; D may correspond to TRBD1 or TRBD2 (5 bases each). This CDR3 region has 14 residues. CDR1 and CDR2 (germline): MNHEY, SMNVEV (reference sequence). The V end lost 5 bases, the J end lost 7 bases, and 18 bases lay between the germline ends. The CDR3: CASSPGRSMGEQYF. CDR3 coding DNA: TGTGCCAGCAGTCCGGGACGTTCTATGGGGGAGCAGTACTTC.